These T cell receptor beta chains were read from a single sample in a study of blood T cell repertoires in COVID-19. Here immunoSEQ multiplex PCR was the method, and the copy in TCRdb shows in-frame clones only, minus some. Of over 250,000 clones in the sample, about 85% are singletons; the top ten hold 3%. Sequencing was performed on PBMCs or T cells enriched from blood (not recorded which). All receptors derive from a woman in her 50s who had recovered from COVID-19. Both conserved end residues are part of each CDR3. D genes are given only for firm matches. Only some rows state a clone size, as once, few, many or a class for expanded clones.

>TRBD1|TRBJ2-5|13|once|TRBV28
CASWTGSVKTQYF
TGTGCCAGCTGGACAGGGTCCGTGAAGACCCAGTACTTC
>.|TRBJ1-2|12|.|TRBV19
CASRVTNYGYTF
TGTGCCAGCCGTGTGACAAACTATGGCTACACCTTC
>TRBD1|TRBJ2-7|14|.|TRBV28
CASRTRGRGYEQYF
TGTGCCAGCAGAACCAGGGGGCGAGGTTACGAGCAGTACTTC
>.|TRBJ2-5|17|.|TRBV21-1
CASRDRIVAGVIETQYF
TGTGCCAGCCGCGATCGGATTGTAGCGGGAGTTATCGAGACCCAGTACTTC
>TRBD2|TRBJ2-2|19|.|TRBV27
CASSSLRTSGRANTGELFF
TGTGCCAGCAGTTCGCTTCGGACTAGCGGGAGGGCGAACACCGGGGAGCTGTTTTTT
>.|TRBJ2-1|15|.|TRBV29-1
CSVVGGPSSYNEQFF
TGCAGCGTTGTGGGCGGGCCGAGCTCCTACAATGAGCAGTTCTTC
>TRBD1|TRBJ1-2|14|.|TRBV19
CAILDRGRTYGYTF
TGTGCCATATTGGACAGGGGAAGGACCTATGGCTACACCTTC
>TRBD1|TRBJ1-3|14|.|TRBV2
CASGRDRAGNTIYF
TGTGCCAGCGGCCGGGACAGGGCTGGAAACACCATATATTTT
>.|TRBJ1-1|13|.|TRBV27
CASRKQVNTEAFF
TGTGCCAGCAGAAAACAGGTGAACACTGAAGCTTTCTTT
>TRBD2|TRBJ2-3|15|.|TRBV7-3
CASSLGPSGSYTQYF
TGTGCCAGCAGCTTAGGGCCTAGCGGGAGTTACACGCAGTATTTT
>TRBD2|TRBJ2-1|15|.|TRBV19
CASSMSSGRRDEQFF
TGTGCCAGTAGTATGTCGAGCGGGAGGCGGGATGAGCAGTTCTTC
>.|TRBJ1-4|14|.|TRBV11-2
CASSFGQGNEKLFF
TGTGCCAGCAGCTTTGGGCAGGGAAATGAAAAACTGTTTTTT
>TRBD2|TRBJ2-5|16|.|TRBV28
CASSPPGGLAGETQYF
TGTGCCAGCAGTCCCCCCGGGGGACTAGCGGGAGAGACCCAGTACTTC
>.|TRBJ1-4|15|.|TRBV7-9
CASSLLVQSNEKLFF
TGTGCCAGCAGCTTACTGGTACAGAGTAATGAAAAACTGTTTTTT